This TCR beta chain comes out of a study of T cells after somatic rescue of genetic block. Germline loops: CDR1 MGHRA, CDR2 YSYEKL. With 1 base removed from V and 2 bases from J, the gap between germline ends came to 15 bases. This CDR3 contains 16 residues. Sequenced by immunoSEQ multiplex PCR; TCRdb stores in-frame clones only, minus some. The data show approximately 65,000 clones, around 92% seen once. The V call is TRBV4-1, the J call TRBJ2-7; TRBD1 is a possible D gene (6 bases). This receptor was taken from a man aged 35-49 years. The sequenced sample consisted of peripheral blood mononuclear cells (PBMCs). CDR3 in DNA: TGCGCCAGCAGCCAAGTCTTGACAGGTGATGCCTACGAGCAGTACTTC. Amino acid sequence: CASSQVLTGDAYEQYF.